The clone carrying this TCR beta chain was seen ten or more times. The CDR3 is 14 residues long. Per germline, CDR1 SGHRS and CDR2 YFSETQ. V was cut by 0 bases and J by 2 bases, with 7 bases left in between. The sample is drawn from a study of T cells in Graves' hyperthyroidism and ophthalmopathy. Amplification yielded TCR beta CDR3 regions, with RNA transcripts as the source. HTBI primers drove first-round RT-PCR of the TCR CDR3. TCRdb independently ran MiXCR on the multiplex PCR reads; one entry per CDR3 protein. The sample lists about 400,000 distinct CDR3 sequences, around 16% occurring once. The rearrangement uses TRBV5-1 and TRBJ2-3, with unresolved D. Sequencing was done on a sample of blood. This TCR derives from a woman under 30 with Graves' hyperthyroidism that later progressed to Graves' ophthalmopathy. CDR3 protein: CASSLAGFTDTQYF. CDR3 sequence (DNA): TGCGCCAGCAGCTTGGCCGGCTTCACAGATACGCAGTATTTT.